A selection of T cell receptor beta chains follows, all from one sample in a study of CD8+ T cells in alopecia areata. The method was immunoSEQ multiplex PCR; TCRdb's version includes in-frame clones alone and lacks a portion of them. The sample carries about 140,000 clones, about 54% recorded once. The sample taken for sequencing was CD4+ T cells sorted from blood. These receptor sequences come from a human donor in good health. CDR3s include the opening cysteine and the closing phenylalanine or tryptophan. D genes are given only for firm matches. The listing skips clone size in some rows; elsewhere it reads once, few, many or a size class.

clone size	D gene	V gene	J gene	CDR3 DNA	CDR3 protein
few	TRBD2	TRBV5-1	TRBJ2-1	TGCGCCAGCAGCTTGCTCGCTAGCGGGCATGAGCAGTTCTTC	CASSLLASGHEQFF
-	TRBD1	TRBV18	TRBJ1-1	TGTGCCAGCTCACCATCGGACAGGGTTGAGGCTTTCTTT	CASSPSDRVEAFF
-	TRBD1	TRBV5-1	TRBJ2-7	TGCGCCAGCCACCGGGACAGCTACGAGCAGTACTTC	CASHRDSYEQYF
-	-	TRBV28	TRBJ1-4	TGTGCCAGCAGTTTTTCAGGGGCCCCCATTGGCGAAAAACTGTTTTTT	CASSFSGAPIGEKLFF
few	-	TRBV6-6	TRBJ1-5	TGTGCCAGCAGTCAACAGGGAGGTAATCAGCCCCAGCATTTT	CASSQQGGNQPQHF
-	-	TRBV29-1	TRBJ2-1	TGCAGCGCTCTGGGTCTTGTCGACTACAATGAGCAGTTCTTC	CSALGLVDYNEQFF
-	-	TRBV29-1	TRBJ1-1	TGCAGCGTCGACAGCGTAGGGAAAACTGAAGCTTTCTTT	CSVDSVGKTEAFF
-	-	TRBV7-9	TRBJ2-7	TGTGCCAGCAGCTCCGGGACGCCATACTACGAGCAGTACTTC	CASSSGTPYYEQYF
-	-	TRBV4-1	TRBJ2-5	TGCGCCAGCAGCCAAGATGGGCAGGGACAAGAGACCCAGTACTTC	CASSQDGQGQETQYF
-	TRBD1	TRBV5-1	TRBJ2-1	TGCGCCAGCAGCCGTGGGGGACAGGGGTACAATGAGCAGTTCTTC	CASSRGGQGYNEQFF
-	-	TRBV9	TRBJ2-1	TGTGCCAGCAGCTCCCCGGCCCAGAATGAGCAGTTCTTC	CASSSPAQNEQFF
few	-	TRBV25-1	TRBJ1-1	TGTGCCAGCAGTGCGGAGGGTCGAGGCACTGAAGCTTTCTTT	CASSAEGRGTEAFF
few	-	TRBV27	TRBJ2-7	TGTGCCAGCAGTACTTTCATCAAGCGGTCCTACGAGCAGTACTTC	CASSTFIKRSYEQYF
-	TRBD1	TRBV29-1	TRBJ1-2	TGCAGCGAAAAGACAGGGGCACATGGCTACACCTTC	CSEKTGAHGYTF
once	-	TRBV6-1	TRBJ2-1	TGTGCCAGCAGTGATGTGGGGGGTTCACCGTTCTTC	CASSDVGGSPFF
-	TRBD2	TRBV4-2	TRBJ2-2	TGTGCCAGCAGCACTAGCGGGGTCTACGGCGGGGAGCTGTTTTTT	CASSTSGVYGGELFF
-	TRBD1	TRBV29-1	TRBJ2-1	TGCAGCGTCCGGGACAGCAGGAACAATGAGCAGTTCTTC	CSVRDSRNNEQFF
-	TRBD2	TRBV29-1	TRBJ2-3	TGCAGCGTCGTTCTAGCGGGAAGCACAGATACGCAGTATTTT	CSVVLAGSTDTQYF
-	-	TRBV27	TRBJ2-7	TGTGCCAGCAGTTTCCAGACAGGAGGGTCCTACGAGCAGTACTTC	CASSFQTGGSYEQYF
-	TRBD2	TRBV4-2	TRBJ2-5	TGTGCCAGCAGCCGGGGGACTAGCGGGGGCCAAGAGACCCAGTACTTC	CASSRGTSGGQETQYF
-	TRBD1	TRBV29-1	TRBJ1-1	TGCAGCGCTTCCGGGACAGGGGGCATTGGTGAAGCTTTCTTT	CSASGTGGIGEAFF
-	TRBD2	TRBV7-6	TRBJ2-3	TGTGCCAGCAGCACGAGGACTAGCGGGAGGGGCACAGATACGCAGTATTTT	CASSTRTSGRGTDTQYF
-	-	TRBV2	TRBJ2-3	TGTGCCAGCAGTGAAAGGGGCAGGGAGCAGTATTTT	CASSERGREQYF
-	-	TRBV4-1	TRBJ2-3	TGCGCCAGCAGCATGGTAACTACCCCCGGAGGGGATACGCAGTATTTT	CASSMVTTPGGDTQYF
-	TRBD1	TRBV25-1	TRBJ2-1	TGTGCCAGCAGTGAATCTAAGCGGACAGGGAAGGAGCAGTTCTTC	CASSESKRTGKEQFF
few	-	TRBV29-1	TRBJ1-2	TGCAGCGTTGACAACAGAAAAGGGTCTCCCGGGGGCTACACCTTC	CSVDNRKGSPGGYTF
-	-	TRBV6-5	TRBJ1-2	TGTGCCAGCAGGCTCCACAGGGCGATAGGCTACACCTTC	CASRLHRAIGYTF
-	TRBD1	TRBV4-1	TRBJ2-7	TGCGCCAGCAGCCAAGTGCCCAGGGGGTACGAGCAGTACTTC	CASSQVPRGYEQYF
-	TRBD2	TRBV5-1	TRBJ2-2	TGCGCCAGCAGCATAGGGACTAGTAACACCGGGGAGCTGTTTTTT	CASSIGTSNTGELFF
few	-	TRBV7-2	TRBJ2-7	TGTGCCAGCAGCTTAGGGGAGGCTTCCTACGAGCAGTACTTC	CASSLGEASYEQYF